This T cell receptor (beta chain) was identified during a study of CD8 T cells in Susac syndrome. This CDR3 comprises 10 residues. Per germline, CDR1 SQVTM and CDR2 ANQGSEA. V shed 4 bases and J shed 4 bases, with 4 bases lying between them. An input of 0.5 to 1 ug of RNA was subjected to reverse transcription using random hexamers. immunoSEQ multiplex PCR amplified TCR beta CDR3 across 54 Vbeta, 13 Jbeta. In TCRdb, the immunoSEQ multiplex PCR reads were re-called with MiXCR into one record per CDR3 protein. The sample records some 300,000 distinct CDR3 sequences, 75% to 85% being singletons. The patients serving as multiple sclerosis controls were treatment-naive. They had stable or active relapsing-remitting disease and fulfilled revised McDonald criteria.

Input material: CD8+ T cells from PBMCs. This receptor was taken from a human donor with multiple sclerosis. The chain employs TRBV29-1 and TRBJ1-1; D remains ambiguous. Written as DNA, the CDR3 is TGCAGCGTTGTTGGCACTGAAGCTTTCTTT. The encoded protein is CSVVGTEAFF.